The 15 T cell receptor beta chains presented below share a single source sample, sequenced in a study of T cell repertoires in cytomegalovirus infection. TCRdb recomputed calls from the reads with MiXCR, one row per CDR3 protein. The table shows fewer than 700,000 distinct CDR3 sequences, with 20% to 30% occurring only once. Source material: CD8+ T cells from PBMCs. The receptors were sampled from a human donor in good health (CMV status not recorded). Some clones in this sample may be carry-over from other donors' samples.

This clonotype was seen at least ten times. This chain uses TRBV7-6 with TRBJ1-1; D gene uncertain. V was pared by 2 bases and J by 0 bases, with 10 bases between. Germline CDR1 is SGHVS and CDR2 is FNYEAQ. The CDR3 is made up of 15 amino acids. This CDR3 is CASSLRPLMNTEAFF. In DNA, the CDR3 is TGTGCCAGCAGCTTACGACCCCTGATGAACACTGAAGCTTTCTTT.

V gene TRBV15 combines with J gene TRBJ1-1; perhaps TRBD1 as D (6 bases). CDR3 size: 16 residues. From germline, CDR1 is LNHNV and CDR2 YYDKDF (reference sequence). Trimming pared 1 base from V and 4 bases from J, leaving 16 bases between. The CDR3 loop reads CATSRGGTGWGTEAFF. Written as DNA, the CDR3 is TGTGCCACCAGCAGAGGAGGCACAGGGTGGGGCACTGAAGCTTTCTTT.

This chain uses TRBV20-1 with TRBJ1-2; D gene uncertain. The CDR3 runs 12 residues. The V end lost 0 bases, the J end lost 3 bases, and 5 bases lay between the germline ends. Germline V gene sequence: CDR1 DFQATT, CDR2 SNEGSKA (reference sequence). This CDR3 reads CSARDPYYGYTF. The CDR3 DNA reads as TGCAGTGCTAGAGATCCGTACTATGGCTACACCTTC.

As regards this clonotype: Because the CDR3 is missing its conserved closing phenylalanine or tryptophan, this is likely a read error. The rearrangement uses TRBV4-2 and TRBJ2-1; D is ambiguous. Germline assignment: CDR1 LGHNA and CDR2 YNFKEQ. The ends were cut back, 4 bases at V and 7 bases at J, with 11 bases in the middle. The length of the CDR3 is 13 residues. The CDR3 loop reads CASSPQGRNEQFL. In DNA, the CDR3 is TGTGCCAGCAGCCCCCAAGGCAGGAATGAGCAGTTCTTG.

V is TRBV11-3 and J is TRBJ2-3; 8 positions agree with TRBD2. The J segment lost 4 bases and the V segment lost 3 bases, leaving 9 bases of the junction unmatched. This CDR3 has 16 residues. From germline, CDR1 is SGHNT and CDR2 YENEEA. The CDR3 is CASSFPAGGGPDTQYF. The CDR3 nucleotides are TGTGCCAGCAGCTTTCCGGCCGGGGGGGGACCAGATACGCAGTATTTT.

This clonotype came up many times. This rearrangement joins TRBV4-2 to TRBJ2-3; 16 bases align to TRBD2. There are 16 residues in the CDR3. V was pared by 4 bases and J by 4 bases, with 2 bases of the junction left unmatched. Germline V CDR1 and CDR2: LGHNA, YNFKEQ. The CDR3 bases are TGTGCCAGCAGCCCGGGACTAGCGGGGGGGCCAGATACGCAGTATTTT. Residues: CASSPGLAGGPDTQYF.

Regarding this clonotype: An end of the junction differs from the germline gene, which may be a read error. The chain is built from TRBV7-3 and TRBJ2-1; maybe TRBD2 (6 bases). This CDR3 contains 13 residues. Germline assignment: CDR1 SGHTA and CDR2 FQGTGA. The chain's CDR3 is CVSSRGLYNEQFF. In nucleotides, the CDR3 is TGTGTCAGCAGCCGGGGACTGTACAATGAGCAGTTCTTC.

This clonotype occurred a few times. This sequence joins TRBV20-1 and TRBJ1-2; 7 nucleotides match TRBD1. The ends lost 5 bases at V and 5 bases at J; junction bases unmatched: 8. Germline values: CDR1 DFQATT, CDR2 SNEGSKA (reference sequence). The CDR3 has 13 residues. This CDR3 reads CSAPGTVVYGYTF. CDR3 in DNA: TGCAGTGCTCCTGGGACAGTGGTTTATGGCTACACCTTC.

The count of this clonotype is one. CDR3 DNA sequence: TGTGCCAGTAGTTTTTCCCGGGACAGTCCATTCTACGAGCAGTACTTC. It specifies CASSFSRDSPFYEQYF. The chain couples TRBV19 to TRBJ2-7; TRBD1 matches 7 bases. Germline values: CDR1 LNHDA, CDR2 SQIVND (reference sequence). Trimming took 5 bases from V and 3 from J; bases not matched to a gene: 13. There are 16 residues in the CDR3.

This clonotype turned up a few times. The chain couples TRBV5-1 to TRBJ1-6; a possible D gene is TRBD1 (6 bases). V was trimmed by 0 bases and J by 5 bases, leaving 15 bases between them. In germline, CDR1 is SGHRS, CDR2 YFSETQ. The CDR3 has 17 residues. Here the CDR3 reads CASSLAMTGVDNSPLHF. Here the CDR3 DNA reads TGCGCCAGCAGCTTGGCTATGACAGGAGTGGATAATTCACCCCTCCACTTT.

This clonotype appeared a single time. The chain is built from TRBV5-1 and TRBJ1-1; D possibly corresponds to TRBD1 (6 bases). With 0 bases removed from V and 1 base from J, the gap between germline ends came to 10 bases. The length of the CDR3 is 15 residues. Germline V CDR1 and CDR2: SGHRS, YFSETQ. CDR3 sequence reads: CASSLEGGPNTEAFF. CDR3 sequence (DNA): TGCGCCAGCAGCTTGGAGGGGGGGCCGAACACTGAAGCTTTCTTT.

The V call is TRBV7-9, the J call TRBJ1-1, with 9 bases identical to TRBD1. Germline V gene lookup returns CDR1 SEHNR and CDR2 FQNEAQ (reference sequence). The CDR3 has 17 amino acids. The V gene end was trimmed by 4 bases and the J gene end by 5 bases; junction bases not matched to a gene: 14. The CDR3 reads CASSSPTGQGGLTEAFF. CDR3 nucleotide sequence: TGTGCCAGCAGCTCACCCACGGGACAGGGCGGTCTGACTGAAGCTTTCTTT.

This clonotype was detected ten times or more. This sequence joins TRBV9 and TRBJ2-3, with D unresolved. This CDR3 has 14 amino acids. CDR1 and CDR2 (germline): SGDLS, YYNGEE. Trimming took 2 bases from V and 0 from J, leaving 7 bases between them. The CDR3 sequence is CASSVDGSTDTQYF. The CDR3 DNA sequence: TGTGCCAGCAGCGTGGACGGTAGCACAGATACGCAGTATTTT.

CDR3 residues: CASSYSRLQPQHF. Written as DNA, the CDR3 is TGTGCCAGCAGTTACTCGAGGCTTCAGCCCCAGCATTTT. This sequence joins TRBV6-2 or TRBV6-3 and TRBJ1-5; no clear D gene. Germline assignment: CDR1 MNHEY and CDR2 SVGEGT. The CDR3 has 13 amino acids. Trimming took 0 bases from V and 6 from J, leaving 6 bases between them.

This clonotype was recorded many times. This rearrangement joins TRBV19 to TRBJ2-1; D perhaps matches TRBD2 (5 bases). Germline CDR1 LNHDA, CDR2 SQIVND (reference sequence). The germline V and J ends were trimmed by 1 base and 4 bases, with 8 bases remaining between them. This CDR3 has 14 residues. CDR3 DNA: TGTGCCAGTAGTATAGGCGGAGGATACAATGAGCAGTTCTTC. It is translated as CASSIGGGYNEQFF.